These 4 T cell receptor beta chains were sequenced from one sample in a study of blood T cell repertoires in COVID-19. The data were produced by immunoSEQ multiplex PCR, yet TCRdb's version contains in-frame clones alone and is incomplete. The sample shows approximately 11,000 clones, around 90% of them seen only once. Sequenced material: peripheral blood. Receptors originate from a woman aged 55-69 years with active COVID-19.

This sequence joins TRBV6-5 and TRBJ2-3; the match to TRBD2 covers 9 bases. The CDR3 extends over 16 amino acids. CDR1 is MNHEY, CDR2 SVGAGI, per germline. Losses at the gene ends were 2 bases for V and 0 bases for J; bases not matched to a gene: 3. CDR3 bases: TGTGCCAGCAGTTACCTAGCGGGGACTAGCACAGATACGCAGTATTTT. Amino acid sequence: CASSYLAGTSTDTQYF.

V usage is TRBV5-1 and J usage is TRBJ2-1; the match to TRBD2 covers 13 bases. Germline loops: CDR1 SGHRS, CDR2 YFSETQ. This CDR3 is 17 amino acids long. Trimming cost V 0 bases and J 7 bases; bases outside gene matches: 7. This CDR3 reads CASSLGTSGRAKNEQFF. The CDR3 bases are TGCGCCAGCAGCTTGGGAACTAGCGGGAGGGCCAAGAATGAGCAGTTCTTC.

This chain joins TRBV12-5 and TRBJ2-1; 14 bases line up with TRBD2. The CDR3 sequence is 15 residues long. Trimming at V came to 9 bases and at J to 4 bases, leaving 5 bases not matched to a gene. Per the germline V gene, CDR1 is LGHNT and CDR2 is FRNRAP. CDR3 amino acids: CASGTSGSVYNEQFF. The CDR3 bases are TGTGCTAGCGGGACTAGCGGGAGTGTATACAATGAGCAGTTCTTC.

J is TRBJ2-6 and V is TRBV27, with no clear D. Trimming took off 2 bases at V and 4 bases at J, with 6 bases between the two ends. CDR3 size: 14 residues. CDR1 and CDR2 (germline): MNHEY, SMNVEV (reference sequence). CDR3 sequence (DNA): TGTGCCAGCAGTTTAGCAGCGGGGGCCAACGTCCTGACTTTC. Protein sequence: CASSLAAGANVLTF.